This T cell receptor (beta chain) was sequenced during a study of blood T cell repertoires in COVID-19. Trimming cost V 4 bases and J 0 bases, with 9 bases left between them. The CDR3 loop spans 15 amino acids. Germline lookup yields CDR1 MDHEN and CDR2 SYDVKM. Participant-reported clinical history was the basis for cohort assignment. Resolution of symptoms, clearance, or two negative PCRs was present in recovered Cohort 3 donors. Some clones are missing from TCRdb's copy, which holds only in-frame ones; the method was immunoSEQ multiplex PCR. The sample gives 260,000 or so clones, just over 85% of which show up once; around 16% is in the top ten.

This clonotype originated in a man between 18 and 35 years old who had recovered from COVID-19. The sequencing sample was made of PBMCs or T cells enriched from blood (not recorded which). The chain links TRBV28 to TRBJ1-4, with D maybe TRBD1 (5 bases). In DNA, the CDR3 is TGTGCCAGCAGTTCAGGGTTTGCAACTAATGAAAAACTGTTTTTT. This gives the protein CASSSGFATNEKLFF.